This paragraph covers one T cell receptor beta chain sequence. This clone was counted between two and nine times. There is no known antigen for this receptor. One base away there is no much larger clone; base qualities are not given. V was cut back by 0 bases and J by 0 bases, leaving a gap of 13 bases between them. For CDR1 and CDR2, the germline V gene lists SGHRS and YFSETQ. Taken from cysteine to phenylalanine, the CDR3 has 17 residues. The read is trimmed to its CDR3 DNA, 51 bases read in frame from base 1. These data are taken from a study of persistence of HIV-infected CD4 T cells (dated by TCRdb to the early 2020s). About the full investigation: CMV- and HIV-1 Gag-responding CD4+ T cells were isolated from ART-treated individuals so that antigen-driven clonal expansion of HIV-1-infected cells could be examined. Participants had been on suppressive ART for a median of roughly eight years. Peripheral blood samples of up to 180 mL were collected at multiple time points, except for two participants, who underwent leukapheresis at a single time point. The clonality of all cells in each sorted population was measured by TCRbeta sequencing, and the clonality of infected cells was measured by proviral sequencing. The TCR cluster analysis across participants included under ten participants for CMV and roughly 7 participants for Gag. The investigation overall reported the following: Because the TCR analyses were done in bulk, restricting them to just the rare CMV-responding cells that actually carried HIV-1 proviruses was not possible. The study involved few individuals and tested only a limited range of antigens. TCRbeta richness in CMV- and Gag-responding cells was significantly lower than in anti-CD3/anti-CD28-responding cells; CMV-responding cells had higher oligoclonality than CD3/CD28-stimulated and Gag-responding cells. Antigen-responding cells were enriched for degenerate expanded CDR3beta sequences, which suggests convergent selection of CD4+ responses to CMV and Gag. Within the same sorted populations, how oligoclonal the TCRs were correlated with how oligoclonal the proviruses were.

The immunoSEQ hsTCRB assay version 4, run in survey mode, was used to sequence TCRbeta repertoires from genomic DNA. For TCRbeta sequencing, genomic DNA was diluted to approximately 9.6 ng/uL, and up to 1 ug was used per sample. In the original analysis: ImmunoSeq Analyzer 3.0 was used for analysis of TCRbeta data, and diversity was computed on productive nucleotide rearrangements. Lower-bound TCR diversity was estimated with the improved Chao index, and clonality with the Gini coefficient using the Immunarch R package. Different nucleotide rearrangements encoding the same CDR3beta amino acid sequence were treated as distinct clonotypes. TCRbeta sequences significantly enriched in antigen-responding cells relative to anti-CD3/anti-CD28-activated cells were identified by differential abundance analysis. GLIPH2 grouped TCRs by predicted peptide-MHC specificity, both within each participant and across combined participant data sets. What TCRdb holds here is the immuneACCESS table cut down to in-frame rearrangements. Part of the clones is not present; checked against another copy, under half of the missing clones reflect an unresolved V gene, and the others are unexplained. That table is the source of V, J and clone size, and D and trimming were worked out from the DNA. The sample table records about 40,000 clones; 75% to 80% of these occur just once. Of the sample, 13% to 15% falls within the top ten clones.

The treatment or condition tag for this specimen amounts to: suppressive antiretroviral therapy. Cells were stimulated with a pool of overlapping HIV-1 Gag 15-mer peptides at about 0.96 ug per peptide per mL. Memory CD4+ T cells that did not respond, being CD40L-negative, CD69-negative and CD45RO-high, were sorted as memory populations depleted of antigen-responding cells. HIV-1-infected adults in whom suppressive ART had been started during chronic infection were enrolled as participants. Plasma HIV-1 RNA had been undetectable (below 50 copies/mL) in participants for at least 4 years. To be included, a participant needed positive CMV serology and a CD4+ T cell count above 400 cells/uL. Before stimulation, PBMCs were isolated using density centrifugation and depleted of CD8+ T cells. CD8-depleted PBMCs were stimulated for about 19 hours with anti-CD28/CD49d costimulation, CD40-blocking antibody and enfuvirtide to prevent new infections. Sorting was done on either a Beckman Coulter MoFlo Legacy or an XDP sorter, and propidium iodide was used to exclude dead cells. Genomic DNA was extracted with the QIAamp DNA Mini Kit for samples above one million cells, otherwise with the Quick-DNA Microprep Kit.

The sample was CD4+ T cells sorted from PBMCs after 18-hour stimulation, taken from a patient who received antiretroviral therapy. The cell subset or site tag for this specimen amounts to: CD40L-CD69- CD45RO-high memory CD4 T cells not responding to Gag peptides. The sequence links TRBV5-1 to TRBJ1-3; TRBD1 is perhaps the D gene, given 6 matching bases. This receptor was obtained from an adult man with HIV who was CMV-seropositive. The CDR3 here reads CASSLDTGPRSGNTIYF. DNA sequence: TGCGCCAGCAGCTTGGATACAGGGCCCCGCTCTGGAAACACCATATATTTT.